Presented here are 20 T cell receptor beta chains from one specimen sequenced in a study of blood T cell repertoires in COVID-19 (dated by TCRdb to about 2020). The method behind the library was the immunoSEQ multiplex PCR assay. TCRdb took over this immuneACCESS table, retaining in-frame rearrangements with V and J assigned. Such tables are incomplete; in checked studies, under half of the missing clones stem from an unresolved V gene, and the remainder is unexplained. The table for this sample lists 95,000 to 150,000 clones; 84% of them were counted only once. About 4% of the sample belongs to the ten largest clones. The sequenced material came from PBMCs or T cells enriched from blood (not recorded which). All receptors derive from a woman aged 25 to 39 who had recovered from COVID-19.

This rearrangement joins TRBV7-8 to TRBJ2-2; TRBD2 agrees at 7 bases. The J segment lost 5 bases and the V segment lost 5 bases, leaving 11 bases of the junction unmatched. CDR1 is SGHVS and CDR2 is FQNEAQ in the germline V gene. CDR3 length equals 16 residues. The CDR3 region is CASSGGGDRRTGELFF. Here the CDR3 DNA reads TGTGCCAGCAGCGGCGGGGGAGACCGACGGACCGGGGAGCTGTTTTTT.

The chain employs TRBV19 and TRBJ1-5, with unresolved D. Trimming left V 3 bases short and J 2 bases short, with 11 bases between. Germline assignment: CDR1 LNHDA and CDR2 SQIVND (reference sequence). There are 15 residues in the CDR3. The CDR3 DNA reads as TGTGCCAGTAGTATTGGAGGGCAGGGCAATCAGCCCCAGCATTTT. As protein: CASSIGGQGNQPQHF.

The rearrangement links TRBV5-5 to TRBJ1-2; 7 positions match TRBD1. Unmatched junction bases numbered 16, after V lost 0 bases and J lost 8 bases. Germline V CDR1 and CDR2: SGHKS, YYEKEE (reference sequence). This CDR3 comprises 17 residues. This CDR3 is CASSLDWDSLNGFGYTF. The CDR3 region has the DNA TGTGCCAGCAGCTTGGACTGGGACAGCCTAAACGGGTTCGGCTACACCTTC.

J is TRBJ1-4 and V is TRBV30; 9 nucleotides match TRBD1. The J segment lost 7 bases and the V segment lost 3 bases, leaving 9 bases of the junction unmatched. Germline V gene lookup returns CDR1 GTSNPN and CDR2 SVGIG (reference sequence). CDR3 length: 15 amino acids. The CDR3 DNA follows: TGTGCCTGGAGAGGACCTCCGGACAGGGGTGAAAAACTGTTTTTT. Translation gives CAWRGPPDRGEKLFF.

V usage is TRBV5-1 and J usage is TRBJ2-5, with 8 nucleotides matching TRBD2. Per the germline V gene, CDR1 is SGHRS and CDR2 is YFSETQ. With 0 bases clipped from V and 1 base from J, the junction kept 5 bases outside the gene matches. The CDR3 totals 16 residues. The CDR3 protein is CASSLVLAGSQETQYF. In DNA, the CDR3 is TGCGCCAGCAGCTTGGTTTTAGCGGGAAGCCAAGAGACCCAGTACTTC.

V gene TRBV7-2 combines with J gene TRBJ1-1; 8 positions agree with TRBD1. Germline V gene data show CDR1 as SGHTA and CDR2 as FQGNSA. J lost 6 bases, V lost 2 bases, and 8 bases had no gene match. The CDR3 is made up of 15 amino acids. This CDR3 reads CASSLKQGGSPEAFF. The CDR3 bases are TGTGCCAGCAGCTTAAAACAGGGGGGTTCCCCTGAAGCTTTCTTT.

The CDR3 nucleotides read TGTGCCATCAGTGAGGGAGGCGGGAGGGCCGCCGGGGAGCTGTTTTTT. Its protein is CAISEGGGRAAGELFF. The chain recombines TRBV10-3 with TRBJ2-2; 9 bases match TRBD2. V lost 2 bases, J lost 6 bases, and 7 bases stayed unmatched. From germline, CDR1 is ENHRY and CDR2 SYGVKD. The CDR3 extends over 16 amino acids.

This clone was observed a handful of times. V and J are TRBV7-9 and TRBJ1-4; D possibly corresponds to TRBD1 (6 bases). The V gene's germline CDR1 is SEHNR and CDR2 FQNEAQ (reference sequence). The CDR3 has 18 amino acids. V was pared by 1 base and J by 6 bases, with 21 bases between. CDR3 sequence reads: CASSLVWSRGGADEKLFF. The CDR3 region has the DNA TGTGCCAGCAGCTTAGTGTGGTCGCGGGGGGGCGCGGATGAAAAACTGTTTTTT.

This CDR3 is CASSLGAGGYEQYF. The CDR3 nucleotides read TGCGCCAGCAGCTTGGGGGCAGGGGGCTACGAGCAGTACTTC. The chain links TRBV5-1 to TRBJ2-7; 7 bases map to TRBD1. Trimming at V came to 0 bases and at J to 3 bases, leaving 3 bases not matched to a gene. The CDR3 extends over 14 amino acids. In germline, CDR1 is SGHRS, CDR2 YFSETQ.

This clone appeared a few times. The V call is TRBV6-5, the J call TRBJ2-3; 11 positions match TRBD2. Germline CDR1 reads MNHEY; CDR2 reads SVGAGI. The CDR3 spans 14 residues. Trimming at V came to 10 bases and at J to 1 base, leaving 4 bases not matched to a gene. CDR3 sequence: CAILAGVGTDTQYF. CDR3 in DNA: TGTGCCATACTAGCGGGAGTTGGCACAGATACGCAGTATTTT.

The rearrangement links TRBV7-9 to TRBJ1-5; D unresolved. Trimming left V 3 bases short and J 4 bases short, with 7 bases between. The CDR3 length is 13 residues. Germline CDR1 and CDR2: SEHNR and FQNEAQ (reference sequence). The CDR3 coding sequence is TGTGCCAGCAGCTTGGGGAGGAATCAGCCCCAGCATTTT. Encoded protein: CASSLGRNQPQHF.

V is TRBV15 and J is TRBJ2-7, with D perhaps matching TRBD2 (6 bases). This CDR3 region has 15 residues. CDR1 is LNHNV, CDR2 YYDKDF, per germline (reference sequence). V shed 3 bases and J shed 1 base, with 13 bases lying between them. This CDR3 is CATSRGGEDSYEQYF. As DNA, the CDR3 is TGTGCCACCAGCAGGGGCGGGGAGGATTCCTACGAGCAGTACTTC.

The chain recombines TRBV7-3 with TRBJ2-3; 12 bases align to TRBD2. The J segment lost 0 bases and the V segment lost 4 bases, leaving 5 bases of the junction unmatched. The CDR3 covers 17 residues. Germline V gene data show CDR1 as SGHTA and CDR2 as FQGTGA. CDR3 bases: TGTGCCAGCAGCTCCCCGGGACTAGCGGGTAGCACAGATACGCAGTATTTT. It specifies CASSSPGLAGSTDTQYF.

The chain carries TRBV29-1 and TRBJ2-5, with 8 nucleotides matching TRBD1. The V segment lost 4 bases and the J segment 1 base; nucleotides outside the gene matches: 2. In germline, CDR1 is SQVTM, CDR2 ANQGSEA. CDR3 length: 13 residues. The CDR3 region has the DNA TGCAGCGTTGCGGGGACAGGCCAAGAGACCCAGTACTTC. Its protein product is CSVAGTGQETQYF.

The chain couples TRBV7-2 to TRBJ2-7; 9 bases line up with TRBD1. Per germline, CDR1 SGHTA and CDR2 FQGNSA. Unmatched junction bases numbered 9, after V lost 4 bases and J lost 2 bases. This CDR3 has 16 amino acids. The CDR3 DNA sequence: TGTGCCAGCAGCTCCCGACAGGGGGAGGGCACCTACGAGCAGTACTTC. Translation gives CASSSRQGEGTYEQYF.

The gene calls are TRBV9 and TRBJ2-1, with a tentative D call TRBD2 (5 bases). Germline V gene lookup returns CDR1 SGDLS and CDR2 YYNGEE. The CDR3 loop spans 13 amino acids. Trimming left V 3 bases short and J 5 bases short, with 9 bases between. CDR3 DNA sequence: TGTGCCAGCAGCGCGTTACTAGACAATGAGCAGTTCTTC. Translated: CASSALLDNEQFF.

The chain uses TRBV19 and TRBJ2-4; D might be TRBD1 (5 bases). The V gene's germline CDR1 is LNHDA and CDR2 SQIVND (reference sequence). The V end lost 5 bases, the J end lost 2 bases, and 13 bases lay between the germline ends. The CDR3 is 15 amino acids. In nucleotides, the CDR3 is TGTGCCAGTAGTCCCCGTCAGGGTACCAAAAACATTCAGTACTTC. Translation: CASSPRQGTKNIQYF. Filled out from reference TRBV19 and TRBJ2-4, the complete variable domain reads DGGITQSPKYLFRKEGQNVTLSCEQNLNHDAMYWYRQDPGQGLRLIYYSQIVNDFQKGDIAEGYSVSREKKESFPLTVTSAQKNPTAFYLCASSPRQGTKNIQYFGAGTRLSVL.

The chain joins TRBV18 to TRBJ1-2; TRBD1 might be the D (5 bases). From germline, CDR1 is KGHSH and CDR2 LQKENI. V gave up 3 bases and J gave up 4 bases, with 12 bases separating them. The CDR3 length is 14 residues. CDR3 protein: CASSPGKGAYGYTF. CDR3 in DNA: TGTGCCAGCTCACCCGGAAAAGGGGCCTATGGCTACACCTTC.

J is TRBJ1-5 and V is TRBV10-3, with 7 nucleotides matching TRBD1. Germline CDR1 is ENHRY and CDR2 is SYGVKD. The V and J ends lost 0 bases and 0 bases, in that order; junction bases with no gene match: 8. This CDR3 contains 18 residues. In DNA, the CDR3 is TGTGCCATCAGTGAGTCACCGGGAGGGGGCTATAGCAATCAGCCCCAGCATTTT. Its translation is CAISESPGGGYSNQPQHF.

This clone was seen just once. The chain links TRBV28 to TRBJ2-5, with TRBD2 matching 7 bases. V trimming: 1 base; J trimming: 4 bases; junction bases outside the gene matches: 6. The CDR3 spans 15 residues. Germline V gene lookup returns CDR1 MDHEN and CDR2 SYDVKM. The CDR3 DNA is TGTGCCAGCAGTTTATTGGCTAGCGGTAGAGAGACCCAGTACTTC. Translating gives CASSLLASGRETQYF. The entire variable domain, with the rest obtained from reference TRBV28 and TRBJ2-5, is as follows: DVKVTQSSRYLVKRTGEKVFLECVQDMDHENMFWYRQDPGLGLRLIYFSYDVKMKEKGDIPEGYSVSREKKERFSLILESASTNQTSMYLCASSLLASGRETQYFGPGTRLLVL.